This TCR beta chain was documented in a study of somatic mutations in cytotoxic T cells in rheumatoid arthritis. In regard to this clone: Its antigen remains unidentified.

Study-level results: The CD8+ clonality of rheumatoid arthritis patients increased with age, whereas that of healthy controls did not. Patients with a largest CD8+ clone exceeding 20% of CD8+ cells numbered about an eighth of the 65.

Measured with immunoSEQ multiplex PCR; TCRdb has only the in-frame clones, and not every one. The profile covers around 9,000 clones, with about 75% appearing a single time and roughly 37% taken by the ten largest. CDR1 LNHDA and CDR2 SQIVND come from the germline V gene (reference sequence). V lost 5 bases and J 4 bases, leaving 17 bases between the germline ends. The CDR3 loop spans 16 amino acids. This receptor was obtained from an adult with rheumatoid arthritis. The sequenced sample was CD8+ T cells sorted from blood. The rearrangement links TRBV19 to TRBJ1-4; the D is unclear. The CDR3 DNA is TGTGCCAGTAGTGAAGGGTCTCGGGCCTTTAATGAAAAACTGTTTTTT. This translates into CASSEGSRAFNEKLFF.